The source of this T cell receptor beta chain is a study of identical twins. Regarding the study as a whole: Analyses of zero insertions could be partly confounded by invariant MAIT and iNKT cells.

The germline V gene encodes CDR1 SNHLY and CDR2 FYNNEI. Trimming removed 10 bases at V and 2 bases at J, with 21 bases between. The CDR3 runs 15 residues. This clonotype was detected only a few times. As yet, its antigen is unknown. TCRdb re-derived calls from the 5' RACE reads in MiXCR, one entry per CDR3 protein. This sample has about 810,000 distinct CDR3 sequences, with 9% to 15% found just once. These records were also assigned to another study, of yellow fever vaccine responses in identical twins.

This rearrangement joins TRBV2 to TRBJ2-7; TRBD2 is a possible D gene (6 bases). Material for sequencing was PBMCs. This TCR was recovered from a woman between 18 and 30 years old in good health. Here the CDR3 DNA reads TGTGCCACCACCCTGATCGCGGGACCGGCCTACGAGCAGTACTTC. It translates to CATTLIAGPAYEQYF. The variable domain in full, completed from reference TRBV2 and TRBJ2-7, reads EPEVTQTPSHQVTQMGQEVILRCVPISNHLYFYWYRQILGQKVEFLVSFYNNEISEKSEIFDDQFSVERPDGSNFTLKIRSTKLEDSAMYFCATTLIAGPAYEQYFGPGTRLTVT.